This T cell receptor beta chain emerged from a study of T cell repertoires in cytomegalovirus infection. General study findings and limits: Cumulated frequencies of public TCR beta families served to identify carriers of CMV plus the relevant HLA. The study found HLA-C-restricted CMV-specific TCR beta clonotypes dominating the ex vivo response.

Via MiXCR, TCRdb re-called the reads, giving one row per CDR3 protein. The sample comprises 150,000 to 200,000 distinct CDR3 sequences, over 13% of which are singletons, and more than 20% rests with the top ten. This clonotype was counted many times. Its target is unknown. The TCR was taken from a human donor in good health (CMV status not recorded). Some clones in this sample may be carry-over from other donors' samples. Sequencing input: PBMCs.

The DNA for the CDR3 is TGTGCCAGCAGCTTACCCGGGACTACCTACAATGAGCAGTTCTTC. Protein sequence: CASSLPGTTYNEQFF. The chain employs TRBV7-8 and TRBJ2-1, with 7 bases identical to TRBD2. The V gene's germline CDR1 is SGHVS and CDR2 FQNEAQ. The CDR3 runs 15 residues. V lost 2 bases, J lost 2 bases, and 3 bases stayed unmatched.